The T cell receptor beta chain under discussion was sequenced for a study of blood T cell repertoires in COVID-19. The method was immunoSEQ multiplex PCR; TCRdb's version includes in-frame clones alone and lacks a portion of them. The table lists 200,000 or so clones, approximately 90% of them singletons, with 4.5% to 7.5% in the top ten. The V end lost 7 bases, the J end lost 1 base, and 11 bases lay between the germline ends. CDR3 length: 14 amino acids. Germline CDR1 and CDR2: SGHRS and YFSETQ. The specimen sequenced was peripheral blood. The TCR sequence derives from a man aged 80 or over with acute or convalescent COVID-19. The chain employs TRBV5-1 and TRBJ2-2; D is unresolved. The CDR3 nucleotides read TGCGCCAGCCGACCTCGGAGGAACACCGGGGAGCTGTTTTTT. Its translation is CASRPRRNTGELFF.